Described below is a single T cell receptor (beta chain) sequence and its context. The specificity of this receptor is unknown. No clone much larger than this one lies a single base away; base qualities are absent. Taken from the germline V gene (reference sequence), the CDR1 and CDR2 loops are SGHNT and YYREEE. V loses 4 bases, J loses 2 bases, and the germline ends lie 12 bases apart. From its cysteine to its phenylalanine, the CDR3 spans 14 amino acids. Just the 42-base CDR3 DNA is kept, in frame starting at base 1. From each donor, a single peripheral blood sample of about 100 mL on average was drawn into heparinised tubes. A BD FACSAria II was used to sort naive, central memory, regulatory and stem cell-like memory CD4+ T cells with a panel that included CD45RO, CCR7, CD25, CD127, CD95 and CD27. Every sorted population had a purity above 98%. PBMCs were isolated right away by Lymphoprep density gradient centrifugation and were stained directly, without culture. Samples were stained and sorted in pairs, with one healthy donor and one patient per experiment, so that batch effects were minimized.

The source of the sample is a study of beta chain features in type 1 diabetes (dated by TCRdb to the late 2010s). The study in broad terms: Mean age, gender distribution, total cell number and subset yield were not different between patients and healthy donors. Regulatory and stem cell-like memory subsets were obtained from only 8 patients and about 8 healthy donors, while naive and central memory subsets were obtained from all 28 donors. A total of 107,917,701 sorted cells were examined across all samples, and RNA yield correlated strongly with the number of cells per subset. In the study, recently diagnosed type 1 diabetes patients and matched healthy donors were compared on the TCRB repertoires of their sorted circulating CD4+ T cell subsets.

The High Capacity cDNA Reverse Transcription Kit was used to reverse transcribe all of the isolated RNA, meaning that expressed TCRB transcripts were what got sequenced. Naive, central memory and regulatory T cell samples underwent deep immunoSEQ sequencing, averaging about 3.3 million total reads per sample. After sorted cells were lysed in RLT buffer, RNA was extracted with DNase-treated RNeasy Micro or Mini kits, with the choice depending on cell number. Each cell subset was processed separately to prevent cross-contamination, with patient and healthy donor samples processed together. The immunoSEQ multiplex PCR was used to amplify TCRB sequences from cDNA, yielding 87-bp fragments that span the CDR3 region. Amplicons were sequenced on the Illumina HiSeq platform. Per the source publication's procedure: PCR bias was corrected computationally using synthetic template baselines, and reads within Hamming distance 2 were collapsed, with unmergeable singletons discarded. Reads were aligned to IMGT to assign V, D and J genes, CDR3 length, and insertions or deletions at six rearrangement sites. Within each subset, clonotype counts were normalized to sorted cell number, after which true diversity and Gini coefficients were computed with the tcR R package. The overlap coefficient, calculated on TCRB nucleotide sequences, was used to measure repertoire sharing. The source is immuneACCESS, and TCRdb retained only in-frame sequences with V and J called. Part of the clones is not carried over; for the studies checked, unresolved V genes explain less than half of this, and the remainder is unexplained. Clone size and the V and J calls come from that table; the DNA yielded D and trimming. The sample table records some 160,000 clones; roughly 9.1% of these occur just once. The ten most abundant clones make up under 2.5% of the sample.

General study outcomes and caveats: Only small numbers of individuals were included in the HLA sub-analyses, which left unresolved whether HLA type had any influence on TCRB rearrangement. Patients with type 1 diabetes made fewer insertions and deleted more nucleotides at VDJ recombination sites, implying thymic rearrangement abnormalities. Because cDNA was sequenced instead of genomic DNA, activated cells with high expression could be over-represented, although the groups did not differ in activation or CD3 levels. Type 1 diabetes patients showed a moderate but significant shortening of TCRB CDR3 length in all four CD4+ subsets. Naive, central memory and regulatory TCRB repertoires appeared more similar among patients than among healthy donors. PCR might favor shorter templates, but patient and control samples were amplified and corrected together, so any skew would affect both groups equally.

Input material: central memory CD4+ T cells from blood. The sequence is built from TRBV5-4 and TRBJ1-1; the D segment could be TRBD1, given 5 matching bases. The sequence came from a woman younger than 35 in good health. The nucleotide sequence is TGTGCCAGCAGCCTTACCAGGGCTAACACTGAAGCTTTCTTT. Translated, it gives CASSLTRANTEAFF.